This T cell receptor (beta chain) was observed in a study of blood T cell repertoires in COVID-19 (dated by TCRdb to about 2020). Context from the whole study: Collaborator samples came from the United States, Italy and Spain and covered acute and convalescent phases of COVID-19. The sample metadata nearly always contained a de-identified subject ID, COVID-19 status, age in years and sex. The samples were drawn from two sources: the first 160 participants of the ongoing ImmuneRACE study, and about 1,300 subjects contributed by 6 global collaborators. Where available, HLA class I and class II types were taken from metadata supplied by the sample provider and were not determined by assay-based typing. The repertoires were released in a freely available public database meant as a resource for research on the immune response to SARS-CoV-2. The prospective study material was composed of cDNA or gDNA derived from T cells, B-cell-depleted T cells, or PBMCs. The dataset comprised deeply sampled blood TCRbeta repertoires from subjects exposed to, actively infected with, or recovered from COVID-19. Broad study findings and their caveats: Clinical and demographic metadata were provided uncurated, with the amount varying by source and participant.

Germline trimming: 6 bases from V, 7 bases from J; junction bases outside gene matches: 5. Including cysteine and phenylalanine, the CDR3 has 12 amino acids. Here the CDR3 DNA is all that survives: 36 bases in frame from base 1. TCRbeta CDR3 regions were amplified from genomic DNA using the immunoSEQ Assay, a bias-controlled multiplex PCR. In the original analysis: Within the assay, amplification of reference gene primers was used to estimate how many nucleated cells each sample contained. Sequence reads were collapsed and filtered to measure the absolute abundance of every unique TCRbeta CDR3 rearrangement. For each sample, productive Simpson clonality was calculated as the square root of Simpson's diversity index over productive rearrangements. In TCRdb, the immuneACCESS table is reduced to in-frame sequences with V and J assigned. These tables do not hold every clone; where another copy was compared, an unresolved V gene accounts for under half, and the others remain unexplained. From that table come the V and J calls and clone size; the DNA was used to work out D and trimming. This sample comprises almost 250,000 clones, approximately 86% of them detected only once. 1.6% of the sample rests with the top ten.

Of note for this clone: No antigen is known for it. It has no much larger one-base neighbor in the sample; base qualities were not kept.

A second Seattle source provided samples from volunteer blood donors who had recovered from COVID-19. Each collaborating institution followed its own protocols to collect whole blood in K2EDTA tubes. For TCRbeta analysis, collaborators shipped samples in one of three forms: frozen whole blood, isolated PBMCs, or DNA extracted from either of those sample types. The sequence links TRBV12-3 or TRBV12-4 to TRBJ1-2, with TRBD1 identical over 7 junction bases. The sequence derives from an older woman who had recovered from COVID-19. The source material was peripheral blood. The base sequence is TGTGCCAGCAGGCGACAGGGAGGTGGCTACACCTTC. This encodes CASRRQGGGYTF.